This T cell receptor (beta chain) comes out of a study of T-cell reconstitution after alpha-beta-depleted transplantation in children listed by TCRdb under 2016. Background on the whole study: Using TCR repertoire profiling, the study followed T-cell immune reconstitution in a quantitative way in children after TCRalphabeta/CD19-depleted allogeneic hematopoietic cell transplantation.

The library was obtained by PCR. Instrument used: Illumina HiSeq 2500. TCR libraries were prepared with molecular barcoding, using unique molecular identifiers to normalize TCRbeta repertoire quantification. Clones were called with MiXCR by TCRdb after fastp trimmed the public reads at Q25, and only in-frame beta chains were retained. Identical CDR3 protein sequences are pooled into one entry, listed with their most common genes and DNA. The sample yields around 490,000 distinct CDR3 sequences; 9.5% to 12% were counted once. The ten most abundant clones make up 14% of the sample. The treatment or condition label on this specimen signifies: allogeneic hematopoietic cell transplantation with graft depleted of TCRalphabeta T cells and CD19 B cells. The transplant recipients were children given TCRalphabeta/CD19-depleted allogeneic hematopoietic cell grafts. What the work shows at the level of the full study, not this receptor alone: Apparently early alphabetaT-cell count recovery about two months after transplant reportedly relied on only several hundred rapidly expanded clones derived from non-depleted graft cells. Hyperexpanded clone frequencies declined over subsequent months; after one year, T-cell counts and TCRbeta diversity were mostly attributed to newly produced T cells. In some patients, high TCRbeta diversity at day 60 was attributed to recipient T cells and intrathymic progenitors that had survived conditioning.

At the junction V is shortened by 6 bases and J by 9 bases; bases outside the gene matches: 9. From a lookup of the germline V gene, CDR1 and CDR2 are SQVTM and ANQGSEA. Reading from cysteine to phenylalanine, the CDR3 counts 13 amino acids. Of the read, only the CDR3 DNA is kept; its 39 bases are in frame from base 1. This clonotype was found many times. This clone's antigen is unknown. Base qualities are missing; no much larger clone stands one base away. The sample was PBMCs, mostly from graft donor cells, taken 180 days after TCRalphabeta/CD19-depleted stem cell transplant. Rearrangement joined TRBV29-1 to TRBJ1-5; a stretch of 9 junction bases matches TRBD1. The source is a female patient aged 2-9 years who had a stem cell transplant for aplastic anemia, so the T cells may come from the graft donor. The sequenced DNA is TGCAGCGTGCTACCCGGGACAGGGAGGCCCCAGCATTTT. It translates to CSVLPGTGRPQHF.